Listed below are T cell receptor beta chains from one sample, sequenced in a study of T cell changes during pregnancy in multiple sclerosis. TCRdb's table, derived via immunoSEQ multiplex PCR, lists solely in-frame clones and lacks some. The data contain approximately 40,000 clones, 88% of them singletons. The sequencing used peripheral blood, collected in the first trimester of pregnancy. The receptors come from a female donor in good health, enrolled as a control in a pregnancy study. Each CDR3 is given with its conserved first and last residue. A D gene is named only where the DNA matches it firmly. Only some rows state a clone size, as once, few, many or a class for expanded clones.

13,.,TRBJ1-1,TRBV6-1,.,CASSRQVNTEAFF,TGTGCCAGCAGTCGACAAGTGAACACTGAAGCTTTCTTT
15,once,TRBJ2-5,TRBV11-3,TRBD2,CASSPSGGPQETQYF,TGTGCCAGCAGCCCGAGCGGGGGACCCCAAGAGACCCAGTACTTC
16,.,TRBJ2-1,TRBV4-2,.,CASSQEEGGSYNEQFF,TGTGCCAGCAGCCAAGAAGAAGGGGGCTCCTACAATGAGCAGTTCTTC
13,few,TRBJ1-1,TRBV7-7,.,CASSRNLNTEAFF,TGTGCCAGCAGCCGTAACTTGAACACTGAAGCTTTCTTT
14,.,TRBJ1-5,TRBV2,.,CASSEGQINQPQHF,TGTGCCAGCAGTGAAGGACAGATCAATCAGCCCCAGCATTTT
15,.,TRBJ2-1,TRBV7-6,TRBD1,CASSSGTGVGNEQFF,TGTGCCAGCAGCTCCGGGACAGGGGTAGGCAATGAGCAGTTCTTC
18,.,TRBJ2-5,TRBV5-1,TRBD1,CASSLEGQGVRRGETQYF,TGCGCCAGCAGCTTGGAGGGACAGGGAGTGAGGCGAGGAGAGACCCAGTACTTC
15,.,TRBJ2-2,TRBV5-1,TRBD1,CASSSGQGSTGELFF,TGCGCCAGCAGCTCGGGACAGGGGAGCACCGGGGAGCTGTTTTTT
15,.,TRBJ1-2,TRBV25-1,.,CASSEYRTDSYGYTF,TGTGCCAGCAGTGAATACCGGACAGATTCCTATGGCTACACCTTC
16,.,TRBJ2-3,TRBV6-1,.,CASSESGSVGTDTQYF,TGTGCCAGCAGTGAATCTGGTAGCGTCGGCACAGATACGCAGTATTTT
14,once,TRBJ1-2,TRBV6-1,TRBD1,CASSEGTGGYGYTF,TGTGCCAGCAGTGAAGGGACAGGGGGCTATGGCTACACCTTC
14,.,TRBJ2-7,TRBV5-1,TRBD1,CASSLTTGVDEQYF,TGCGCCAGCAGCTTGACAACAGGGGTCGACGAGCAGTACTTC
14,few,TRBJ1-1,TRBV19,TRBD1,CASSVQGPGTEAFF,TGTGCCAGTAGCGTACAGGGGCCTGGCACTGAAGCTTTCTTT
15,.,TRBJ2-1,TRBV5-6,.,CASSLVAGSYNEQFF,TGTGCCAGCAGCTTGGTGGCGGGGTCCTACAATGAGCAGTTCTTC
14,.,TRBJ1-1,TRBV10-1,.,CASIHGRLNTEAFF,TGCGCCAGCATACACGGGAGACTGAACACTGAAGCTTTCTTT
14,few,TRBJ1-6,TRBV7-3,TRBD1,CASSPTGSGSPLHF,TGTGCCAGCAGCCCGACAGGGAGTGGTTCACCCCTCCACTTT
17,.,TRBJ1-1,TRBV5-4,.,CASSFGYRAGLNTEAFF,TGTGCCAGCAGCTTTGGTTACCGGGCGGGTCTTAACACTGAAGCTTTCTTT
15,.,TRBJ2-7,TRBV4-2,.,CASSQEARATIEQYF,TGTGCCAGCAGCCAAGAGGCCAGGGCCACGATCGAGCAGTACTTC
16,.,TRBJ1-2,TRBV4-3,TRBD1,CASSQDGTGIVEGYTF,TGCGCCAGCAGCCAAGATGGGACAGGGATAGTGGAAGGCTACACCTTC
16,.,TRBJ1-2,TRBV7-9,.,CASSLGGGRTNYGYTF,TGTGCCAGCAGCTTAGGTGGAGGGAGGACTAATTATGGCTACACCTTC
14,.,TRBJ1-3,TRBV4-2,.,CASSPRGSGNTIYF,TGTGCCAGCAGCCCCAGGGGCTCTGGAAATACCATATATTTT
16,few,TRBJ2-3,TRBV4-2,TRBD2,CASSQALAGGTDTQYF,TGTGCCAGCAGCCAGGCACTAGCGGGGGGCACAGATACGCAGTATTTT
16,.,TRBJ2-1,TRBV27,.,CASSPRTEWWGNEQFF,TGTGCCAGCAGTCCCCGGACAGAGTGGTGGGGCAATGAGCAGTTCTTC
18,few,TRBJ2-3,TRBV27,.,CASSPGWGQRPALDTQYF,TGTGCCAGCAGTCCCGGATGGGGCCAACGGCCTGCACTGGATACGCAGTATTTT
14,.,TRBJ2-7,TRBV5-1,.,CASSLGGNSYEQYF,TGCGCCAGCAGCTTAGGAGGAAACTCCTACGAGCAGTACTTC
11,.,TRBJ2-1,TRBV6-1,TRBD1,CASTGQGGQFF,TGTGCCAGCACTGGACAGGGTGGGCAGTTCTTC
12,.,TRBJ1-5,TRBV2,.,CASRPDDQPQHF,TGTGCCAGCAGACCAGATGATCAGCCCCAGCATTTT
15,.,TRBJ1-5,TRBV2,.,CASSQRQESNQPQHF,TGTGCCAGCAGTCAGCGACAGGAAAGCAATCAGCCCCAGCATTTT
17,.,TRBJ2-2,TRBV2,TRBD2,CASSETSGGGNTGELFF,TGTGCCAGCAGTGAGACTAGCGGGGGGGGAAACACCGGGGAGCTGTTTTTT
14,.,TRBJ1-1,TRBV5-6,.,CASSLAELNTEAFF,TGTGCCAGCAGCTTGGCCGAGCTAAACACTGAAGCTTTCTTT
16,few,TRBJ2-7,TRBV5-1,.,CASSHGTLHVSYEQYF,TGCGCCAGCAGCCACGGGACTCTCCACGTCTCCTACGAGCAGTACTTC
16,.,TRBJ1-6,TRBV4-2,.,CASSQERHNYNSPLHF,TGTGCCAGCAGCCAAGAACGCCACAACTATAATTCACCCCTCCACTTT
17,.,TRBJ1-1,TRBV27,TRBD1,CASSFLLDRGANTEAFF,TGTGCCAGCAGTTTTCTGCTTGACAGGGGGGCGAACACTGAAGCTTTCTTT
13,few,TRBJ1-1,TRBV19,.,CAIRDWGNTEAFF,TGTGCCATCAGGGACTGGGGGAACACTGAAGCTTTCTTT
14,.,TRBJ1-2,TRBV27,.,CASSSRGANYGYTF,TGTGCCAGCAGTTCCCGGGGGGCGAACTATGGCTACACCTTC
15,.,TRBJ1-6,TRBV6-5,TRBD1,CASRLQGFGNSPLHF,TGTGCCAGCAGACTACAGGGGTTTGGTAATTCACCCCTCCACTTT
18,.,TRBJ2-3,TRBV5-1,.,CASSLGLAGTFGTDTQYF,TGCGCCAGCAGCTTGGGATTGGCGGGTACCTTTGGGACAGATACGCAGTATTTT
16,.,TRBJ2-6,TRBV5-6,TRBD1,CASTTRDRVGANVLTF,TGTGCCAGCACCACTCGGGACAGGGTTGGGGCCAACGTCCTGACTTTC
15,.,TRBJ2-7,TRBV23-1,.,CASIPGLYQGYEQYF,TGCGCCAGCATCCCGGGACTCTACCAGGGCTACGAGCAGTACTTC
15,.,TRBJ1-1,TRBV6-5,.,CASRSPRWGEAEAFF,TGTGCCAGCAGGTCCCCTCGTTGGGGGGAGGCTGAAGCTTTCTTT
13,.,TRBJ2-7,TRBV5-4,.,CASSRGSQNEQYF,TGTGCCAGCAGCCGGGGATCACAGAACGAGCAGTACTTC